Following are 18 T cell receptor beta chains from one sample sequenced in a study of response to subunit inactivated influenza vaccine. TCRdb passed the RT-PCR reads through MiXCR, listing each CDR3 protein once. This table holds 500,000 to 600,000 distinct CDR3 sequences, roughly 12% found once. These data were also reused for a study on T cells expressing NK-cell markers. As reported in that work: UMIs were included in TCR beta cDNA generated by 5'RACE template switching.

The sample in question was PBMCs from blood, obtained on the day of vaccination. The receptors originated from a man aged 50-60 years who received an inactivated influenza vaccine.

The chain carries TRBV7-2 and TRBJ2-7; 7 nucleotides align to TRBD2. V gave up 2 bases and J gave up 1 base; unmatched junction bases: 5. This CDR3 is 15 amino acids long. CDR1 is SGHTA, CDR2 FQGNSA, per germline. CDR3 in DNA: TGTGCCAGCAGCTTAAGGGGTAGCGGGTCCTACGAGCAGTACTTC. Its protein product is CASSLRGSGSYEQYF.

The table lists this clonotype with a few counts. The chain links TRBV7-9 to TRBJ2-7; D possibly corresponds to TRBD2 (5 bases). The CDR3 extends over 14 amino acids. Per germline, CDR1 SEHNR and CDR2 FQNEAQ (reference sequence). The V end lost 5 bases, the J end lost 5 bases, and 16 bases lay between the germline ends. The CDR3 here is CASSRLGGRHEQYF. For the CDR3, the DNA is TGTGCCAGCAGCCGGTTGGGCGGGCGCCACGAGCAGTACTTC.

This clonotype turned up a few times. The chain carries TRBV7-2 and TRBJ1-1, with 7 bases aligning to TRBD1. The CDR3 spans 18 residues. Germline assignment: CDR1 SGHTA and CDR2 FQGNSA. Unmatched junction bases numbered 10, after V lost 0 bases and J lost 0 bases. The CDR3 sequence: CASSLATGAMGMNTEAFF. DNA of the CDR3: TGTGCCAGCAGCTTAGCCACAGGGGCCATGGGGATGAACACTGAAGCTTTCTTT.

This clonotype was seen only a few times. V gene TRBV6-2 or TRBV6-3 combines with J gene TRBJ2-1; 7 nucleotides agree with TRBD1. V shed 2 bases, J shed 4 bases, and the junction held 5 bases outside the gene matches. CDR3 length equals 15 residues. Per germline, CDR1 MNHEY and CDR2 SVGEGT. The CDR3 loop is CASSYETGKYNEQFF. CDR3 in DNA: TGTGCCAGCAGTTACGAGACAGGGAAATACAATGAGCAGTTCTTC.

In this sample, this clonotype turned up a few times. V is TRBV4-2 and J is TRBJ2-1; 7 positions agree with TRBD2. CDR3 size: 16 residues. The J segment lost 6 bases and the V segment lost 1 base, leaving 9 bases of the junction unmatched. Germline CDR1 LGHNA, CDR2 YNFKEQ. The CDR3 spells CASSQGGGSLVNEQFF. CDR3 DNA sequence: TGTGCCAGCAGCCAAGGGGGGGGATCACTAGTCAATGAGCAGTTCTTC.

The rearrangement links TRBV4-2 to TRBJ2-5; TRBD2 matches 13 bases. CDR1 and CDR2 (germline): LGHNA, YNFKEQ. The CDR3 totals 18 residues. V lost 0 bases and J lost 2; bases outside the gene matches: 6. As DNA, the CDR3 is TGTGCCAGCAGCCAAGACCCGGGACTAGCGGGGTTTCAAGAGACCCAGTACTTC. This codes for CASSQDPGLAGFQETQYF.

V gene TRBV7-2 combines with J gene TRBJ2-7, with D tentatively TRBD1 or TRBD2 (6 bases each). The V gene lost 2 bases and the J gene lost 4 bases, with 15 bases spanning the gap. This CDR3 is 15 amino acids long. Looked up from germline, CDR1 is SGHTA and CDR2 is FQGNSA. CDR3: CASSLTRDNGYEQYF. CDR3 nucleotide sequence: TGTGCCAGCAGCTTAACGCGGGACAATGGATACGAGCAGTACTTC.

The gene calls are TRBV5-1 and TRBJ2-3; D is perhaps TRBD1 (6 bases). The CDR3 runs to 15 residues. The germline CDR1 and CDR2 sequences are SGHRS and YFSETQ. Trimming pared 3 bases from V and 0 bases from J, leaving 11 bases between. CDR3 in DNA: TGCGCCAGCAGCTCCGGACAGAGGAGCACAGATACGCAGTATTTT. It codes for CASSSGQRSTDTQYF.

This chain uses TRBV5-1 with TRBJ2-3; 10 bases align to TRBD2. The CDR3 contains 13 residues. Trimming cost V 8 bases and J 6 bases; bases outside gene matches: 6. From germline, CDR1 is SGHRS and CDR2 YFSETQ. In DNA form, the CDR3 reads TGCGCCAGTTACGTAGCGGGGGGCGATACGCAGTATTTT. Its protein product is CASYVAGGDTQYF.

In this sample, this clonotype turned up a few times. The genes are TRBV20-1 and TRBJ2-7; D possibly matches TRBD1 or TRBD2 (5 bases each). Trimming pared 6 bases from V and 3 bases from J, leaving 24 bases between. The CDR3 is made up of 16 amino acids. The V gene's germline CDR1 is DFQATT and CDR2 SNEGSKA (reference sequence). CDR3 region: CSARKRDPSRGYEQYF. DNA of the CDR3: TGCAGTGCCAGGAAACGGGACCCGTCGAGGGGCTACGAGCAGTACTTC.

This clonotype was observed a few times. The chain links TRBV6-1 to TRBJ1-3, with D maybe TRBD1 (5 bases). The V end was cut by 1 base, the J end by 3 bases, with 7 bases between. This CDR3 region has 14 residues. Germline CDR1 reads MNHNS; CDR2 reads SASEGT. This CDR3 is CASSEEGLGNTIYF. For the CDR3, the DNA is TGTGCCAGCAGTGAAGAGGGACTTGGAAACACCATATATTTT.

CDR3 loop: CSASRGGLTYEQYF. The CDR3 DNA is TGCAGTGCTAGCAGGGGGGGCCTTACCTACGAGCAGTACTTC. The chain uses TRBV20-1 and TRBJ2-7; either TRBD1 or TRBD2 may fit D (7 bases each). Germline loops: CDR1 DFQATT, CDR2 SNEGSKA (reference sequence). The CDR3 spans 14 residues. V lost 3 bases and J 2 bases, leaving 14 bases between the germline ends.

This clonotype was recorded a few times. V is TRBV6-5 and J is TRBJ1-2; 8 positions match TRBD1. Germline V gives CDR1 MNHEY, CDR2 SVGAGI. The CDR3 contains 16 residues. V shed 4 bases and J 5 bases; nucleotides not matched to a gene: 12. Written as DNA, the CDR3 is TGTGCCAGCAGTTCCCCGACAGGGGTAAAGGCTTATGGCTACACCTTC. Its translation: CASSSPTGVKAYGYTF.

A few counts support this clonotype. The chain combines TRBV12-3 or TRBV12-4 with TRBJ2-1; 11 nucleotides match TRBD2. The CDR3 contains 14 residues. V lost 6 bases and J lost 5; bases outside the gene matches: 3. The chain's CDR3 is CASRPGLADNEQFF. CDR3 nucleotides: TGTGCCAGCAGGCCGGGACTAGCGGACAATGAGCAGTTCTTC.

The rearrangement links TRBV6-2 or TRBV6-3 to TRBJ2-3, with TRBD1 as a possible D gene (6 bases). V lost 2 bases, J lost 6 bases, and 12 bases lay in between. The CDR3 runs 14 residues. Germline CDR1 reads MNHEY; CDR2 reads SVGEGT. The CDR3 sequence is CASSYVAGADTQYF. The CDR3 DNA reads as TGTGCCAGCAGTTACGTGGCAGGGGCCGATACGCAGTATTTT.

The chain recombines TRBV20-1 with TRBJ2-1; 11 bases line up with TRBD2. Germline lookup yields CDR1 DFQATT and CDR2 SNEGSKA (reference sequence). There are 19 residues in the CDR3. V gave up 7 bases and J gave up 0 bases; unmatched junction bases: 17. The CDR3 is CSVRLGSSGRSLSYNEQFF. The CDR3 region has the DNA TGCAGTGTTAGGCTGGGGTCTAGCGGGAGGTCTCTCTCCTACAATGAGCAGTTCTTC.

This clonotype showed up just a few times. The CDR3 nucleotides are TGTGCCAGCTCACCACCCACGAGTGCCCAACCCAAAGGGGAGCAGTACTTC. Protein sequence: CASSPPTSAQPKGEQYF. The gene calls are TRBV18 and TRBJ2-7, with D hard to call. CDR3 length: 17 amino acids. V lost 0 bases and J 7 bases, leaving 22 bases between the germline ends. The germline gives CDR1 KGHSH, CDR2 LQKENI. The full variable domain, rest sourced from reference TRBV18 and TRBJ2-7, is NAGVMQNPRHLVRRRGQEARLRCSPMKGHSHVYWYRQLPEEGLKFMVYLQKENIIDESGMPKERFSAEFPKEGPSILRIQQVVRGDSAAYFCASSPPTSAQPKGEQYFGPGTRLTVT.

This chain joins TRBV30 and TRBJ2-7; TRBD1 matches 8 bases. CDR3 size: 14 residues. Unmatched junction bases numbered 4, after V lost 1 base and J lost 2 bases. CDR1 GTSNPN and CDR2 SVGIG come from the germline V gene (reference sequence). CDR3 sequence (DNA): TGTGCCTGGAGTGCAGGACAGGGTCCCTACGAGCAGTACTTC. Translation: CAWSAGQGPYEQYF.